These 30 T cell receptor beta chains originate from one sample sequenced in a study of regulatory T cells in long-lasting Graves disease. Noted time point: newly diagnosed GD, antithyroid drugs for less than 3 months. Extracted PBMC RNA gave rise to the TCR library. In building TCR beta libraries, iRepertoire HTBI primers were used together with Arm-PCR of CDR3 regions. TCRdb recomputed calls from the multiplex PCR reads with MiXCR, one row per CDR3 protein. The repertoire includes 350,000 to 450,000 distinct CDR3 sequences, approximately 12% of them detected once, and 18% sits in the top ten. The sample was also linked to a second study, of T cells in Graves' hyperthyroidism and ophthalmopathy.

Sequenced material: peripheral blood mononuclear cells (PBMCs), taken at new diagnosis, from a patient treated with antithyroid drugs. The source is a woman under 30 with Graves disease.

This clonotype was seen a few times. As DNA, the CDR3 is TGTGCCATCAGTGGGGGTCGCAGCTCCTACGAGCAGTACGTC. Encoded protein: CAISGGRSSYEQYV. J is TRBJ2-7 and V is TRBV10-3; no firm D call. CDR3 size: 14 residues. Between the trimmed V and J ends, which lost 4 bases and 0 bases, there was a span of 10 bases. Per the germline V gene, CDR1 is ENHRY and CDR2 is SYGVKD.

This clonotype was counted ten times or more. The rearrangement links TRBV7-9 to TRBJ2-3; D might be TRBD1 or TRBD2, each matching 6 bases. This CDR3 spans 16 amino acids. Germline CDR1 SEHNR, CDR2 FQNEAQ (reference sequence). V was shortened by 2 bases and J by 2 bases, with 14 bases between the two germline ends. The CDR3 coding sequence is TGTGCCAGCAGCTTAAGAGGGGGGACGTTCACAGATACGCAGTATTTT. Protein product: CASSLRGGTFTDTQYF. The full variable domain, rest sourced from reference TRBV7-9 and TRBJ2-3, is DTGVSQNPRHKITKRGQNVTFRCDPISEHNRLYWYRQTLGQGPEFLTYFQNEAQLEKSRLLSDRFSAERPKGSFSTLEIQRTEQGDSAMYLCASSLRGGTFTDTQYFGPGTRLTVL.

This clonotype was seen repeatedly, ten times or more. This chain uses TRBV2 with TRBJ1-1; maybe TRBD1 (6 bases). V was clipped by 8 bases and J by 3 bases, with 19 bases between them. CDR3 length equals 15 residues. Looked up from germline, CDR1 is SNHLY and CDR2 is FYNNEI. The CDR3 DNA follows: TGTGCCAGCGAGGGGGGTTCAGCGGGGGACACTGAAGCTTTCTTT. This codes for CASEGGSAGDTEAFF. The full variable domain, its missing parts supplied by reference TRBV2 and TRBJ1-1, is EPEVTQTPSHQVTQMGQEVILRCVPISNHLYFYWYRQILGQKVEFLVSFYNNEISEKSEIFDDQFSVERPDGSNFTLKIRSTKLEDSAMYFCASEGGSAGDTEAFFGQGTRLTVV.

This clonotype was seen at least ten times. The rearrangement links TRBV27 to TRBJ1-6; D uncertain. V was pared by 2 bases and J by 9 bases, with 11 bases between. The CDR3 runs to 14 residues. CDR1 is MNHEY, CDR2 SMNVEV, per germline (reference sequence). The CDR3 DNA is TGTGCCAGCAGTTTAGTCCAAGACGGTTCACCCCTCCACTTT. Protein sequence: CASSLVQDGSPLHF.

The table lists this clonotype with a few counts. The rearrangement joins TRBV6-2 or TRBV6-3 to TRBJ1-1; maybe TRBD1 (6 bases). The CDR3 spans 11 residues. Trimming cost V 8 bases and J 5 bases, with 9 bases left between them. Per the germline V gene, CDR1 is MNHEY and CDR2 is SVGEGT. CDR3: CASQGGTEAFF. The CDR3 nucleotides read TGTGCCAGCCAAGGGGGAACTGAAGCTTTCTTT.

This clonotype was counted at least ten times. The CDR3 loop reads CASSLFRGNNQPQHF. Here the CDR3 DNA reads TGTGCCAGCAGTTTATTCAGGGGAAACAATCAGCCCCAGCATTTT. The chain couples TRBV28 to TRBJ1-5, with D possibly TRBD1 on 6 matching bases. The CDR3 extends over 15 amino acids. The V end was cut by 1 base, the J end by 3 bases, with 10 bases between. Germline V CDR1 and CDR2: MDHEN, SYDVKM.

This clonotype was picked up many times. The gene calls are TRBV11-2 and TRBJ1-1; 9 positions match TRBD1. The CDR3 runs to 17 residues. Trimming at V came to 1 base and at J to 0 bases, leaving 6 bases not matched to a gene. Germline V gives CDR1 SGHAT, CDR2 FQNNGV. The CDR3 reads CASSLGRGTGLNTEAFF. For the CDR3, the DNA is TGTGCCAGCAGCTTAGGGCGGGGGACAGGGTTGAACACTGAAGCTTTCTTT.

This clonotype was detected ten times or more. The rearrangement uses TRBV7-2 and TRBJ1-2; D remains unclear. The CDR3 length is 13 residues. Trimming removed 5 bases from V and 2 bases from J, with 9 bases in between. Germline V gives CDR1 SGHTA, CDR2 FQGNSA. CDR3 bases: TGTGCCAGCAGCACGGGCTCGAACTATGGCTACACCTTC. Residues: CASSTGSNYGYTF.

For the CDR3, the DNA is TGTGCCAGCAGCTACCCGGGACTGGAAGCCAATGAGCAGTTCTTC. Protein sequence: CASSYPGLEANEQFF. The rearrangement links TRBV5-4 to TRBJ2-1; D perhaps matches TRBD2 (6 bases). V was cut by 3 bases and J by 6 bases, with 16 bases left in between. The CDR3 has 15 amino acids. The germline CDR1 and CDR2 sequences are SGHNT and YYREEE (reference sequence).

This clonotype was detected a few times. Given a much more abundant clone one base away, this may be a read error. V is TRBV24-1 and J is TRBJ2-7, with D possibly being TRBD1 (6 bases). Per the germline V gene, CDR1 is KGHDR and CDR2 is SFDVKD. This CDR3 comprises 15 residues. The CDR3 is CATSDDTGNSYGQYF. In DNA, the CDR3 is TGTGCCACCAGTGATGACACAGGGAACTCCTACGGGCAGTACTTC.

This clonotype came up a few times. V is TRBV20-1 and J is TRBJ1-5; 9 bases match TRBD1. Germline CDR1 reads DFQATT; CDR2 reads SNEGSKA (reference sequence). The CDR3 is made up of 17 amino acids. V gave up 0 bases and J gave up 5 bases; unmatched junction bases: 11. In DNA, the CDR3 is TGCAGTGCTAGAGATCTGGGGAGACAGGGGGTTGATCAGCCCCAGCATTTT. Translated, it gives CSARDLGRQGVDQPQHF.

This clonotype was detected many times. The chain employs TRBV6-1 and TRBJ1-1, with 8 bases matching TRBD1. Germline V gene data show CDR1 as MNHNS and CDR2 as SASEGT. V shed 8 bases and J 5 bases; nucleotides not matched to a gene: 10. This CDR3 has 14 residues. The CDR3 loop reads CASSPTGDLTEAFF. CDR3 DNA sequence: TGTGCCAGCTCACCGACAGGGGATTTAACTGAAGCTTTCTTT.

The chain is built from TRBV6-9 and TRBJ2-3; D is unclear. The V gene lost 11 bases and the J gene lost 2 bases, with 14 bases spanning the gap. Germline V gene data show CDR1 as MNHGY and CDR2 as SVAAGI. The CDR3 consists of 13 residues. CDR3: CAGKVRYTDTQYF. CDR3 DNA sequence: TGTGCCGGGAAGGTCAGATACACAGATACGCAGTATTTT.

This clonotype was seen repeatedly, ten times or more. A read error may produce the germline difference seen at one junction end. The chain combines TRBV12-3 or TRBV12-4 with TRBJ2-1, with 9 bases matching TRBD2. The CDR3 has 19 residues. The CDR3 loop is CASSFGLTGGGASYNEQFF. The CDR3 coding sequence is TGTGCCAGCAGTTTCGGACTAACCGGCGGGGGGGCCTCCTACAACGAGCAGTTCTTC.

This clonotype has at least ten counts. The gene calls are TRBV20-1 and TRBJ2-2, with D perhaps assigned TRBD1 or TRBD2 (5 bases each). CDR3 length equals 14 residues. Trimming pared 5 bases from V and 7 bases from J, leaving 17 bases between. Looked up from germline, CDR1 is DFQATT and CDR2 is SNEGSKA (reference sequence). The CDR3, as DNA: TGCAGTGCTTCCGAATCCGGGACGGGCGGGGAGCTGTTTTTT. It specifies CSASESGTGGELFF.

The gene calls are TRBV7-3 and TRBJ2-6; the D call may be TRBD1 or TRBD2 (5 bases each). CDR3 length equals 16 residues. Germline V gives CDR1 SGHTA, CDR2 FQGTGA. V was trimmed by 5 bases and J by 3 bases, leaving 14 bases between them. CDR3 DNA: TGTGCCAGCAGCCTAGGACGGGGCGGTGGGGCCAACGTCCTGACTTTC. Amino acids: CASSLGRGGGANVLTF.

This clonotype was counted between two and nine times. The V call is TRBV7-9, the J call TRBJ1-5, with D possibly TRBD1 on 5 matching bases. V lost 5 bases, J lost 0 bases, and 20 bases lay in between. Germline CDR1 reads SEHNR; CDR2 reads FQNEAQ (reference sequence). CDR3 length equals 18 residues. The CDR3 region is CASSLYRDGLYSNQPQHF. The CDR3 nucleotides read TGTGCCAGCAGCCTCTACCGGGACGGATTATATAGCAATCAGCCCCAGCATTTT. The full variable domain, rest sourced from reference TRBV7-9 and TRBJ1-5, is DTGVSQNPRHKITKRGQNVTFRCDPISEHNRLYWYRQTLGQGPEFLTYFQNEAQLEKSRLLSDRFSAERPKGSFSTLEIQRTEQGDSAMYLCASSLYRDGLYSNQPQHFGDGTRLSIL.

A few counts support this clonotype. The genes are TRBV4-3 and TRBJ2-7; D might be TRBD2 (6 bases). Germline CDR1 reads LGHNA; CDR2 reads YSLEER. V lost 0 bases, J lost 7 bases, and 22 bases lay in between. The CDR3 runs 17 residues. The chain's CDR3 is CASSQDLGGATFREQYF. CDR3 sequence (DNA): TGCGCCAGCAGCCAAGATTTGGGGGGAGCTACGTTTCGGGAGCAGTACTTC.

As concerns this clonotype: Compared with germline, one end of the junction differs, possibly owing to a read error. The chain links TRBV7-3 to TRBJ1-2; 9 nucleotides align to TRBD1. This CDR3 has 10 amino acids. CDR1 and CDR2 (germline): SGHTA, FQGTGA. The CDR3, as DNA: TGTGCCAGCAGCTTAGGGACAGGGCACTTC. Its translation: CASSLGTGHF.

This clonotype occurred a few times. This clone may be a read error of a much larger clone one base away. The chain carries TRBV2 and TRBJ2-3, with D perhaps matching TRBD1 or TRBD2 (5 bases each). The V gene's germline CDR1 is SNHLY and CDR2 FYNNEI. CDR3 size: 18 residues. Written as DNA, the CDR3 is TGTGCCGGCAGTACCGCCTCACGAGGGGCATTGGGCACAGATACGCAGTATTTT. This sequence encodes CAGSTASRGALGTDTQYF.

The CDR3 protein is CASSPPPDTEQFF. CDR3 bases: TGTGCCAGCAGCCCCCCCCCCGATACTGAGCAGTTCTTC. The chain is built from TRBV7-2 and TRBJ2-1; unclear D gene. Germline CDR1 SGHTA, CDR2 FQGNSA. The V end lost 5 bases, the J end lost 9 bases, and 14 bases lay between the germline ends. The CDR3 extends over 13 amino acids.

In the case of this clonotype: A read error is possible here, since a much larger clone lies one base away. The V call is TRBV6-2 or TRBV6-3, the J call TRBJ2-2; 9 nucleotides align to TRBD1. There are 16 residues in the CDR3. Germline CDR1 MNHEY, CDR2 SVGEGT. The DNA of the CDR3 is TGTGCCAGCAGTTTATTTGGGACAGGGTACACCGAGGAGCTGTTTTTT. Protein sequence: CASSLFGTGYTEELFF.

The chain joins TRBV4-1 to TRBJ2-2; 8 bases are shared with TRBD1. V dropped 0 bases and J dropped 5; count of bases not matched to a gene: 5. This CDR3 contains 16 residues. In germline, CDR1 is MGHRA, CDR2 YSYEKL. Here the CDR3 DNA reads TGCGCCAGCAGCCAAGAAACGACAGGGGCAACCGGGGAGCTGTTTTTT. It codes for CASSQETTGATGELFF.

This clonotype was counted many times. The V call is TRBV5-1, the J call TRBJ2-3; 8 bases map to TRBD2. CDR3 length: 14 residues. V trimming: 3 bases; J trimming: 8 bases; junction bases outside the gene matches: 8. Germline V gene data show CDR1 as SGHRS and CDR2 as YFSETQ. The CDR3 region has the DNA TGCGCCAGCAGCTCAGCCGGGACTAGAGGTACGCAGTATTTT. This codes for CASSSAGTRGTQYF.

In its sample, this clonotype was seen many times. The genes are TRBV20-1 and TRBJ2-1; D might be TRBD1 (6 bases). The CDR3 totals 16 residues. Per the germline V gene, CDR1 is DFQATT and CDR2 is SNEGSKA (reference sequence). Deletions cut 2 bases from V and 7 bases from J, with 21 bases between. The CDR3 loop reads CSARLAPDYRVNEQFF. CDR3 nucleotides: TGCAGTGCTAGACTTGCCCCAGACTACAGGGTAAATGAGCAGTTCTTC.

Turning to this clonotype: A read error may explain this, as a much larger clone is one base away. CDR3 protein: CASSGAWSGGTRTYTQYF. Here the CDR3 DNA reads TGTGCCAGCAGTGGGGCCTGGTCGGGTGGGACTAGGACATATACGCAGTATTTT. The chain couples TRBV28 to TRBJ2-4; 8 bases agree with TRBD2. TRBJ2-3 explains the end of the DNA better; the J call may be wrong. Germline-derived CDR1 and CDR2 are MDHEN and SYDVKM. The length of the CDR3 is 18 residues.

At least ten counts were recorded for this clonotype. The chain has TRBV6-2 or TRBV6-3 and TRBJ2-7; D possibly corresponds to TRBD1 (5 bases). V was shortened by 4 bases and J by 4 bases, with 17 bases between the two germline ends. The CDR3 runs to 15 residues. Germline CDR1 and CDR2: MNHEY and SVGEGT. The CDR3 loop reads CASSSHLAGRYEQYF. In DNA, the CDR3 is TGTGCCAGCAGTTCCCACTTGGCAGGGCGGTACGAGCAGTACTTC.

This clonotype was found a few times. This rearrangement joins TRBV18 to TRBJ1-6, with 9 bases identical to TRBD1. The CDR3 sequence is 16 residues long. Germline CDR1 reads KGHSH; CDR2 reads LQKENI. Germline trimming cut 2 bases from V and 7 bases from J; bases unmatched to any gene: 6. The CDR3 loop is CASSPWTGVRNSPLHF. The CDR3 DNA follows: TGTGCCAGCTCACCATGGACAGGGGTAAGGAATTCACCCCTCCACTTT.

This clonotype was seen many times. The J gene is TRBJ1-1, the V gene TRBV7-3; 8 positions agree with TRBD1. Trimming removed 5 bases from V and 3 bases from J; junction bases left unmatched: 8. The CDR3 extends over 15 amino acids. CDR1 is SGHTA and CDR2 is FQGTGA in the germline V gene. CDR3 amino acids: CASSAGQGSDTEAFF. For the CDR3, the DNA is TGTGCCAGCAGCGCAGGACAGGGATCAGACACTGAAGCTTTCTTT.

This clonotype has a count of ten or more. The CDR3 coding sequence is TGCGCCAGCAGCCAAGCTAGTGGCGGTGGGTACAATGAGCAGTTCTTC. Translated: CASSQASGGGYNEQFF. This rearrangement joins TRBV4-3 to TRBJ2-1; D unresolved. Deletions cut 1 base from V and 4 bases from J, with 14 bases between. This CDR3 contains 16 residues. CDR1 LGHNA and CDR2 YSLEER come from the germline V gene.